The 10 T cell receptor beta chains below come from one sample, sequenced in a study of regulatory T cells in long-lasting Graves disease. Construction of TCR beta libraries relied on iRepertoire HTBI primers and on Arm-PCR targeting CDR3 regions. One entry per CDR3 protein results from TCRdb running MiXCR on the multiplex PCR reads. The table has 600,000 to 650,000 distinct CDR3 sequences, less than 20% seen once. Noted time point: newly diagnosed GD, antithyroid drugs for less than 3 months. PBMC-derived RNA was used for the TCR library. Another study also made use of these data, one on T cells in Graves' hyperthyroidism and ophthalmopathy.

The sample here was peripheral blood mononuclear cells (PBMCs), taken at new diagnosis, from a patient treated with antithyroid drugs. These receptor sequences come from a woman in her 30s with Graves disease.

This clonotype turned up a few times. The chain links TRBV20-1 to TRBJ2-5; no clear D gene. The CDR3 consists of 13 residues. Trimming took 1 base from V and 5 from J, leaving 11 bases between them. Germline-derived CDR1 and CDR2 are DFQATT and SNEGSKA (reference sequence). CDR3: CSARAQVMETQYF. The CDR3 DNA reads TGCAGTGCTAGAGCTCAGGTTATGGAGACCCAGTACTTC.

The CDR3 loop reads CASSRWNQPQHF. Written as DNA, the CDR3 is TGTGCCAGCTCACGTTGGAATCAGCCCCAGCATTTT. The V gene is TRBV19, the J gene TRBJ1-5, with unresolved D. Trimming stripped 9 bases from V and 4 bases from J, with 10 bases between. CDR1 is LNHDA, CDR2 SQIVND, per germline (reference sequence). The CDR3 is 12 residues long.

In its sample, this clonotype was seen many times. The genes are TRBV7-2 and TRBJ1-5, with TRBD1 identical over 8 bases. This CDR3 comprises 13 residues. Germline values: CDR1 SGHTA, CDR2 FQGNSA. V dropped 5 bases and J dropped 9; count of bases not matched to a gene: 6. The CDR3 coding sequence is TGTGCCAGCAGCAACAGACAGGGGTGGCCCCAGCATTTT. Protein: CASSNRQGWPQHF.

This clonotype was counted at least ten times. This rearrangement joins TRBV20-1 to TRBJ1-6; D perhaps matches TRBD1 (6 bases). This CDR3 has 15 amino acids. Germline values: CDR1 DFQATT, CDR2 SNEGSKA (reference sequence). V dropped 1 base and J dropped 7 bases, with 14 bases sitting between them. The CDR3 sequence: CSARGQAGGNSPLHF. CDR3 in DNA: TGCAGTGCTAGAGGCCAGGCCGGGGGCAATTCACCCCTCCACTTT.

There are many counts of this clonotype. The chain joins TRBV20-1 to TRBJ1-6; D is perhaps TRBD1 (5 bases). Germline values: CDR1 DFQATT, CDR2 SNEGSKA (reference sequence). Between the trimmed V and J ends, which lost 3 bases and 11 bases, there was a span of 14 bases. The CDR3 has 13 residues. The DNA of the CDR3 is TGCAGTGCTAGGAGGGACGGGCAGACACCCCTCCACTTT. Its translation is CSARRDGQTPLHF.

This clonotype was observed a handful of times. The CDR3 nucleotides are TGCGCCAGCAGCCAAGAGTCTCTAGGCGGTTACGAGCAGTACTTC. Its translation is CASSQESLGGYEQYF. V usage is TRBV4-1 and J usage is TRBJ2-7; D not certain. Trimming removed 0 bases at V and 4 bases at J, with 13 bases between. Looked up from germline, CDR1 is MGHRA and CDR2 is YSYEKL. This CDR3 contains 15 residues.

The sample holds a few counts of this clonotype. The rearrangement uses TRBV24-1 and TRBJ2-5, with D perhaps TRBD1 or TRBD2 (5 bases each). Per the germline V gene, CDR1 is KGHDR and CDR2 is SFDVKD. Trimming pared 5 bases from V and 3 bases from J, leaving 18 bases between. There are 16 residues in the CDR3. The CDR3 spells CATSATPARGEETQYF. Here the CDR3 DNA reads TGTGCCACCAGTGCGACCCCTGCCAGAGGGGAAGAGACCCAGTACTTC.

CDR3 amino acids: CASSSRTGGRTEAFF. The CDR3, as DNA: TGCGCCAGCAGCTCCAGGACGGGGGGGAGGACTGAAGCTTTCTTT. The chain has TRBV5-1 and TRBJ1-1; the D gene is possibly TRBD1 (5 bases). Trimming removed 3 bases at V and 5 bases at J, with 17 bases between. The CDR3 has 15 residues. Germline V lookup: CDR1 SGHRS, CDR2 YFSETQ. The full variable domain, its missing parts supplied by reference TRBV5-1 and TRBJ1-1, is KAGVTQTPRYLIKTRGQQVTLSCSPISGHRSVSWYQQTPGQGLQFLFEYFSETQRNKGNFPGRFSGRQFSNSRSEMNVSTLELGDSALYLCASSSRTGGRTEAFFGQGTRLTVV.

The CDR3 DNA follows: TGCGCCAGCAGCGGGATGGGGGGCGGTGAGCAGTTCTTC. Its translation is CASSGMGGGEQFF. The chain employs TRBV5-1 and TRBJ2-1, with D possibly being TRBD1 or TRBD2 (6 bases each). This CDR3 has 13 amino acids. CDR1 is SGHRS, CDR2 YFSETQ, per germline. The ends were cut back, 4 bases at V and 9 bases at J, with 14 bases in the middle. The variable domain in full, with the rest retrieved from reference TRBV5-1 and TRBJ2-1, is KAGVTQTPRYLIKTRGQQVTLSCSPISGHRSVSWYQQTPGQGLQFLFEYFSETQRNKGNFPGRFSGRQFSNSRSEMNVSTLELGDSALYLCASSGMGGGEQFFGPGTRLTVL.

In its sample, this clonotype was seen many times. The chain joins TRBV5-1 to TRBJ2-3; a possible D gene is TRBD1 (5 bases). The CDR3 extends over 15 amino acids. V dropped 0 bases and J dropped 2 bases, with 10 bases sitting between them. CDR1 SGHRS and CDR2 YFSETQ come from the germline V gene. Here the CDR3 DNA reads TGCGCCAGCAGCTTGGGAGACAGCTTCACAGATACGCAGTATTTT. Its protein product is CASSLGDSFTDTQYF.